This T cell receptor beta chain was obtained from a study of T cell changes during pregnancy in multiple sclerosis. Clones were sequenced by immunoSEQ multiplex PCR, and TCRdb holds only the in-frame ones, with some missing. Among about 60,000 clones listed, about 90% were seen once. V was pared by 4 bases and J by 5 bases, with 9 bases between. The germline V gene encodes CDR1 ENHRY and CDR2 SYGVKD. The CDR3 runs 12 residues. The source material was CD4+ T cells from peripheral blood mononuclear cells, sampled after pregnancy. This sequence joins TRBV10-3 and TRBJ2-7, with TRBD1 as a possible D gene (6 bases). The sequence derives from a female donor in good health, enrolled as a control in a pregnancy study. In nucleotides, the CDR3 is TGTGCCATCAGTGGACAGGTCAACGAGCAGTACTTC. This sequence encodes CAISGQVNEQYF.